These T cell receptor beta chains were read from a single sample in a study of T cell repertoires in cytomegalovirus infection. TCRdb reprocessed the reads with MiXCR, giving one entry per CDR3 protein. The data show some 800,000 distinct CDR3 sequences, roughly 28% seen once. These TCRs' antigens remain unknown. The sequencing used cultured CD8+ T cells from PBMCs, collected from culture after CMV antigen stimulation. These receptors originate from a human donor in good health (CMV status not recorded). Some clones in this sample may be carry-over from other donors' samples. Each CDR3 is given with its conserved first and last residue. The order of the fields is D gene, V gene, J gene, clone size, CDR3 DNA, CDR3 protein. The D gene is left open where the match is weak. Clone size is stated in some rows and not others, as once, few, many or a class when expanded.

d_gene: NA
v_gene: TRBV7-9
j_gene: TRBJ2-4
abundance: few
CDR3nt: TGTGCCAGCAGCTTAGAGGGCAGGGTCGGCATTCAGTACTTC
CDR3aa: CASSLEGRVGIQYF

d_gene: TRBD1
v_gene: TRBV14
j_gene: TRBJ1-2
abundance: NA
CDR3nt: TGTGCCAGCAGCCAAGCGTTACCGGGACAGGTTTATGGCTACACCTTC
CDR3aa: CASSQALPGQVYGYTF

d_gene: TRBD2
v_gene: TRBV4-1
j_gene: TRBJ2-3
abundance: NA
CDR3nt: TGCGCCAGCAGCCCCCGACTAGCGGGGAGTTCTAGCACAGATACGCAGTATTTT
CDR3aa: CASSPRLAGSSSTDTQYF

d_gene: TRBD2
v_gene: TRBV7-9
j_gene: TRBJ2-7
abundance: NA
CDR3nt: TGTGCCAGCAGCGGGGAGGGACTAGCGGACCCCTACGAGCAGTACTTC
CDR3aa: CASSGEGLADPYEQYF

d_gene: NA
v_gene: TRBV14
j_gene: TRBJ1-1
abundance: many
CDR3nt: TGTGCCAGCAGTATCCTCATGAACACTGAAGCTTTCTTT
CDR3aa: CASSILMNTEAFF

d_gene: NA
v_gene: TRBV12-3/TRBV12-4
j_gene: TRBJ2-1
abundance: few
CDR3nt: TGTGCCAGCAGCCCCCCCGGGGGGATGGGGGCCCGGGGACATGAGCAGTTCTTC
CDR3aa: CASSPPGGMGARGHEQFF

d_gene: NA
v_gene: TRBV29-1
j_gene: TRBJ2-7
abundance: few
CDR3nt: TGCAGCGTTTCCCCCCGGGATGGGGGCTACGAGCAGTACTTC
CDR3aa: CSVSPRDGGYEQYF

d_gene: NA
v_gene: TRBV7-6
j_gene: TRBJ2-1
abundance: few
CDR3nt: TGTGCCAGCAGCTTAAGGACAGAATCCTCCTACAATGAGCAGTTCTTC
CDR3aa: CASSLRTESSYNEQFF

d_gene: NA
v_gene: TRBV6-6
j_gene: TRBJ1-1
abundance: few
CDR3nt: TGTGCCAGCAGTTACTCGGGCACCTACACTGAAGCTTTCTTT
CDR3aa: CASSYSGTYTEAFF

d_gene: TRBD2
v_gene: TRBV2
j_gene: TRBJ2-1
abundance: NA
CDR3nt: TGTGCCAGCAGGGACACTAGCGGGGTCTACAATGAGCAGTTCTTC
CDR3aa: CASRDTSGVYNEQFF